The 5 T cell receptor beta chains below come from one sample, sequenced in a study of neurological immune-mediated disorders. TCRdb independently ran MiXCR on the 5' RACE reads; one entry per CDR3 protein. The sample has tens of thousands of distinct CDR3 sequences, about 4.3% seen once. Time point: longitudinal time-point 3. Input material: PBMCs. The origin of the receptors is a woman between 55 and 75 years old with multiple sclerosis.

This clonotype was seen at least ten times. The chain joins TRBV6-6 to TRBJ2-3; D may match TRBD1 or TRBD2 (6 bases each). The length of the CDR3 is 15 residues. Germline assignment: CDR1 MNHNY and CDR2 SVGAGI (reference sequence). Deletions cut 8 bases from V and 0 bases from J, with 15 bases between. Here the CDR3 reads CASGLWGASTDTQYF. In DNA, the CDR3 is TGTGCCAGCGGCCTGTGGGGGGCTAGCACAGATACGCAGTATTTT.

The chain recombines TRBV30 with TRBJ1-1; D gene ambiguous. The CDR3 is 12 amino acids. Germline V gives CDR1 GTSNPN, CDR2 SVGIG (reference sequence). V was trimmed by 0 bases and J by 10 bases, leaving 12 bases between them. In DNA, the CDR3 is TGTGCCTGGAGTGTACCGGGAGTGGGAGCTTTCTTT. It yields the protein CAWSVPGVGAFF.

This clonotype came up many times. The V and J genes are TRBV25-1 and TRBJ2-7, with D uncertain. CDR3 length: 12 residues. The germline gives CDR1 MGHDK, CDR2 SYGVNS. Trimming cost V 2 bases and J 3 bases, with 5 bases left between them. The chain's CDR3 is CASSEGVYEQYF. The CDR3 bases are TGTGCCAGCAGTGAAGGAGTCTACGAGCAGTACTTC.

This clonotype was counted ten times or more. The V gene is TRBV4-1, the J gene TRBJ2-1, with 7 positions matching TRBD1. The junction had 6 bases not matched to a gene; V was cut back by 1 base and J by 0 bases. Germline CDR1 is MGHRA and CDR2 is YSYEKL. The CDR3 is 17 amino acids. The CDR3 here is CASSQGRQGASYNEQFF. The CDR3 DNA is TGCGCCAGCAGCCAAGGACGACAGGGAGCCTCCTACAATGAGCAGTTCTTC.

This clonotype was detected many times. V gene TRBV27 combines with J gene TRBJ2-3; D remains ambiguous. CDR1 is MNHEY and CDR2 is SMNVEV in the germline V gene (reference sequence). V was shortened by 6 bases and J by 0 bases, with 4 bases between the two germline ends. This CDR3 has 12 residues. CDR3 in DNA: TGTGCCAGCAGACGGAGCACAGATACGCAGTATTTT. Translation: CASRRSTDTQYF.